The text below deals with one T cell receptor (beta chain). The sample belongs to a study of blood T cell repertoires in COVID-19. Adults between about 18 and 95 years of age took part from 20 to 25 US areas. Clinical history as reported by participants underpinned cohort assignment. Per the original data handling: Counts of nucleated cells, estimated from reference gene primer amplification, were obtained. This table comes from immunoSEQ multiplex PCR, and its TCRdb copy is limited to in-frame clones, with some not included. V and J calls and clone size are those listed in that table; D and trimming were worked out from the DNA. This repertoire shows hundreds of thousands of clones, roughly 87% found once; its top ten account for roughly 1.9%. CDR1 and CDR2 (germline): MGHRA, YSYEKL. The CDR3 spans 18 residues. V was pared by 1 base and J by 12 bases, with 16 bases of the junction left unmatched.

The chain joins TRBV4-1 to TRBJ2-1; the match to TRBD2 covers 12 bases. The clonotype comes from a woman aged 18-30 years with acute COVID-19. The sample consisted of PBMCs or T cells enriched from blood (not recorded which). CDR3 amino acids: CASSQVHVVASGRETQFF. In nucleotides, the CDR3 is TGCGCCAGCAGCCAAGTTCATGTCGTGGCTAGCGGGAGGGAGACGCAGTTCTTC.